The rows below give T cell receptor beta chains drawn from one sample of a study of blood T cell repertoires in COVID-19. Data came from immunoSEQ multiplex PCR; TCRdb stores just in-frame clones and leaves some out. The table has under 95,000 clones, approximately 82% seen once. Sequencing was carried out using peripheral blood. Receptors originate from a woman in her sixties or seventies with acute or convalescent COVID-19. The CDR3 runs from the conserved cysteine through the conserved F or W. D genes are given only for firm matches. For some rows the clone size is stated as once, few or many, or as a class when expanded; others skip it.

V,J,size,D,DNA,CDR3
TRBV2,TRBJ1-2,NA,TRBD1,TGTGCCAGCAGTGAACTGACAGGGGTGTATGGCTACACCTTC,CASSELTGVYGYTF
TRBV2,TRBJ1-2,NA,NA,TGTGCCAGCAGTGGCTACAGGGACGGCAACACCTTC,CASSGYRDGNTF
TRBV10-1,TRBJ1-1,NA,NA,TGCGCCAGCAGTGGATACAGGAACACTGAAGCTTTCTTT,CASSGYRNTEAFF
TRBV11-3,TRBJ1-1,NA,NA,TGTGCCAGCAGCGGTCAGGGTCTATACACTGAAGCTTTCTTT,CASSGQGLYTEAFF
TRBV12-3/TRBV12-4,TRBJ1-1,NA,NA,TGTGCCAGCAGTAACCAGATTGAAGCTTTCTTT,CASSNQIEAFF
TRBV6-5,TRBJ2-1,NA,NA,TGTGCCAGCAGTTACTCTTCGGCGGGGCTGTTGGAGCAGTTCTTC,CASSYSSAGLLEQFF
TRBV25-1,TRBJ1-1,NA,NA,TGTGCCAGCAGTGAGTCGAGAACGGGGGGACTATCTGAAGCTTTCTTT,CASSESRTGGLSEAFF
TRBV19,TRBJ1-2,NA,NA,TGTGCCAGTAGTGTCCCAGGCCATGGCTACACCTTC,CASSVPGHGYTF
TRBV10-1,TRBJ2-1,NA,TRBD1,TGCGCCAGCAGTGAGGCTAGGACAGGATACAATGAGCAGTTCTTC,CASSEARTGYNEQFF
TRBV7-2,TRBJ2-4,NA,TRBD2,TGTGCCAGCAGCTTATGGGCTAGCGGGGGGGCCAAAAACATTCAGTACTTC,CASSLWASGGAKNIQYF
TRBV11-3,TRBJ2-5,few,NA,TGTGCCAGCAGCTTCTACCTGGGCCTCCAAGAGACCCAGTACTTC,CASSFYLGLQETQYF
TRBV9,TRBJ1-1,NA,TRBD1,TGTGCCAGCAGCGTAGCCGGACAGGGGGCTGGGACTGAAGCTTTCTTT,CASSVAGQGAGTEAFF
TRBV7-3,TRBJ1-6,NA,TRBD1,TGTGCCAGCAGCCAAGCTGCAGGGGGCCTTAATTCACCCCTCCACTTT,CASSQAAGGLNSPLHF
TRBV19,TRBJ1-5,NA,NA,TGTGCCAGTAGTATTCGGGAGAACAATCGGCCCCAGCATTTT,CASSIRENNRPQHF
TRBV2,TRBJ1-3,NA,TRBD1,TGTGCCAGCAATGATGAAACAGGGGGCGTCGGAAACACCATATATTTT,CASNDETGGVGNTIYF
TRBV4-2,TRBJ2-1,few,TRBD2,TGTGCCAGCAGCCAAGAGGGCCCTAGCGGGGGGGCCCCCTACAATGAGCAGTTCTTC,CASSQEGPSGGAPYNEQFF
TRBV7-9,TRBJ2-5,NA,NA,TGTGCCAGCAGCTTAGGAGTGTGGGAGACCCAGTACTTC,CASSLGVWETQYF
TRBV28,TRBJ1-5,NA,TRBD1,TGTGCCAGCAGTTCATCAGGGGGCATGTTTCTGCTCCAGCATTTT,CASSSSGGMFLLQHF
TRBV2,TRBJ1-1,NA,TRBD1,TGTGCCAGCAGCACCCCGGGACAGGCGAACACTGAAGCTTTCTTT,CASSTPGQANTEAFF
TRBV12-5,TRBJ1-6,NA,NA,TGTGCTAGTGGGCGGGACTATAATTCACCCCTCCACTTT,CASGRDYNSPLHF
TRBV27,TRBJ1-1,NA,NA,TGTGCCAGCAGTTTGCTTCGCCCATCTCTCGCACAGGGTTTAGCTTTCTTT,CASSLLRPSLAQGLAFF
TRBV10-2,TRBJ2-1,NA,NA,TGCGCCAGCAGTGAACAGGATAGCTCCTACAATGAGCAGTTCTTC,CASSEQDSSYNEQFF
TRBV27,TRBJ2-7,NA,NA,TGTGCCAGCAATTCCCAGGGCTACGAGCAGTACTTC,CASNSQGYEQYF
TRBV29-1,TRBJ2-7,NA,NA,TGCAGCGCGGGGGAGCTCTACGAGCAGTACTTC,CSAGELYEQYF
TRBV7-3,TRBJ1-1,NA,TRBD1,TGTGCCAGCAGCTTACAGGGACAGGACGCTGAAGCTTTCTTT,CASSLQGQDAEAFF
TRBV12-5,TRBJ1-1,NA,NA,TGTGCTAGTGTTGAGACAGGACGATACACTGAAGCTTTCTTT,CASVETGRYTEAFF
TRBV9,TRBJ1-2,NA,NA,TGTGCCAGCAGCGTAGTGGGGGGAGTCGGCGGCTACACCTTC,CASSVVGGVGGYTF
TRBV5-1,TRBJ1-4,NA,NA,TGCGCCAGCAGCGGTCAGGGGACAACTAATGAAAAACTGTTTTTT,CASSGQGTTNEKLFF
TRBV6-5,TRBJ2-2,NA,TRBD1,TGTGCCAGCACCGACCGGACAGGGACCGGGGAGCTGTTTTTT,CASTDRTGTGELFF
TRBV5-6,TRBJ2-3,NA,TRBD1,TGTGCCAGCGCTCCCACAGGGGGTTTGAGCACAGATACGCAGTATTTT,CASAPTGGLSTDTQYF
TRBV29-1,TRBJ1-1,NA,TRBD1,TGCAGCGTCCGGACAGGGTTGGGCACTGAAGCTTTCTTT,CSVRTGLGTEAFF
TRBV2,TRBJ1-2,once,NA,TGTGCCAGCAGTGAAAGGGGTTACTATGGCTACACCTTC,CASSERGYYGYTF
TRBV28,TRBJ2-7,NA,TRBD2,TGTGCCAGCAGCCTCGCGGGGGGCTCTTATGAGCAGTACTTC,CASSLAGGSYEQYF
TRBV7-2,TRBJ1-1,NA,TRBD1,TGTGCCAGCAGCTTCGCCGGGACAGGGGGCACTGAAGCTTTCTTT,CASSFAGTGGTEAFF
TRBV10-3,TRBJ1-2,NA,NA,TGTGCCATCAGTGATGGCGGCTCTGGCTACACCTTC,CAISDGGSGYTF
TRBV5-1,TRBJ2-4,NA,NA,TGCGCCAGCGCCCCTGAGGGCTCCAGGAACATTCAGTACTTC,CASAPEGSRNIQYF
TRBV18,TRBJ1-4,NA,TRBD1,TGTGCCAGCTCACCTCAGGGGGCTGCTAATGAAAAACTGTTTTTT,CASSPQGAANEKLFF
TRBV6-6,TRBJ1-4,NA,NA,TGTGCCAGCCGGGGGGGAGCAACTAATGAAAAACTGTTTTTT,CASRGGATNEKLFF
TRBV5-4,TRBJ2-5,NA,NA,TGTGCCAGCAGCTTGGCTGACAGAGAGACCCAGTACTTC,CASSLADRETQYF
TRBV29-1,TRBJ1-5,NA,NA,TGCAGCGTTGAAGATGCGGGTAATCAGCATTTT,CSVEDAGNQHF
TRBV11-3,TRBJ1-1,NA,NA,TGTGCCAGCAGCTTATCTCCCCTCACTGAAGCTTTCTTT,CASSLSPLTEAFF
TRBV19,TRBJ2-5,NA,TRBD1,TGTGCCACCTTAGAGAGGGGCAGGGGGCGAGGAGAGACCCAGTACTTC,CATLERGRGRGETQYF
TRBV6-1,TRBJ1-1,NA,NA,TGTGCCAGCAGCCAACGGGGATCAGAAGCTTTCTTT,CASSQRGSEAFF
TRBV27,TRBJ2-7,NA,NA,TGTGCCAGCAGCACTCGGACAATTCAGCAGTACGAGCAGTACTTC,CASSTRTIQQYEQYF
TRBV7-3,TRBJ1-2,NA,NA,TGTGCCAGCAGTTCCAACCCGGGCCATCGGGGTGGCTACACCTTC,CASSSNPGHRGGYTF
TRBV5-1,TRBJ1-1,NA,NA,TGCGCCAGCAGCTTGGGCCAGGGGTGGGACACTGAAGCTTTCTTT,CASSLGQGWDTEAFF
TRBV15,TRBJ1-4,NA,NA,TGTGCCACCAGCAGAGAGACAGGCCTTAGGGGGGAAAAACTGTTTTTT,CATSRETGLRGEKLFF
TRBV5-6,TRBJ1-1,NA,TRBD1,TGTGCCAGCAGCTGGGGGACAGGGAACGCTGAAGCTTTCTTT,CASSWGTGNAEAFF
TRBV2,TRBJ2-5,NA,NA,TGTGCCAGCAGTGGGGGCAGGTTAGAGACCCAGTACTTC,CASSGGRLETQYF
TRBV19,TRBJ1-1,NA,NA,TGTGCCAGTAGTATTGGGGGGGCCGACACTGAAGCTTTCTTT,CASSIGGADTEAFF